The next 12 T cell receptor beta chains were all read from a single sample in a study of blood T cell repertoires in COVID-19. This table comes from immunoSEQ multiplex PCR, and its TCRdb copy is limited to in-frame clones, with some not included. This sample has over 250,000 clones, with under 90% found just once. The sequenced sample was peripheral blood. The receptors stem from a woman aged 45-60 years who had recovered from COVID-19.

The V call is TRBV11-2, the J call TRBJ2-7; 12 nucleotides agree with TRBD2. J lost 0 bases, V lost 2 bases, and 5 bases had no gene match. This CDR3 comprises 17 residues. Germline V gives CDR1 SGHAT, CDR2 FQNNGV. Written as DNA, the CDR3 is TGTGCCAGCAGCTTATTTACTAGCGGGGGGTACTCCTACGAGCAGTACTTC. Amino acids: CASSLFTSGGYSYEQYF.

The V gene is TRBV28, the J gene TRBJ2-7; D is possibly TRBD1 (6 bases). CDR3 length equals 15 residues. Trimming pared 8 bases from V and 7 bases from J, leaving 24 bases between. Germline V gives CDR1 MDHEN, CDR2 SYDVKM. For the CDR3, the DNA is TGTGCCAGCGGATATCACGGGACACCTATACGAGAGCAGTACTTC. Residues: CASGYHGTPIREQYF.

The J gene is TRBJ1-4, the V gene TRBV12-3 or TRBV12-4; D perhaps matches TRBD1 (6 bases). The V end was cut by 6 bases, the J end by 7 bases, with 9 bases between. The CDR3 sequence is 12 residues long. CDR3 protein: CASRVTGEKLFF. In DNA form, the CDR3 reads TGTGCCAGCAGGGTGACAGGTGAAAAACTGTTTTTT.

J is TRBJ1-2 and V is TRBV7-2; a possible D gene is TRBD1 (6 bases). The germline V gene has CDR1 SGHTA and CDR2 FQGNSA. This CDR3 is 12 amino acids long. Trimming removed 2 bases from V and 14 bases from J, with 15 bases in between. As DNA, the CDR3 is TGTGCCAGCAGCTTATTAAGGGACACCCTTACCTTC. Residues: CASSLLRDTLTF.

This chain links TRBV2 with TRBJ2-6, with TRBD1 matching over 7 bases. Germline lookup yields CDR1 SNHLY and CDR2 FYNNEI. This CDR3 is built from 16 residues. The ends lost 5 bases at V and 0 bases at J; junction bases unmatched: 4. This CDR3 is CASSRQGYSGANVLTF. DNA of the CDR3: TGTGCCAGCAGTCGACAGGGATACTCTGGGGCCAACGTCCTGACTTTC.

The CDR3 nucleotides read TGTGCCAGCAGCCATACAGGGAACTCCGGGGCCAACGTCCTGACTTTC. Protein sequence: CASSHTGNSGANVLTF. The V and J genes are TRBV4-2 and TRBJ2-6; D might be TRBD1 (6 bases). The CDR3 extends over 16 amino acids. Per the germline V gene, CDR1 is LGHNA and CDR2 is YNFKEQ. The V end was cut by 3 bases, the J end by 4 bases, with 13 bases between.

The rearrangement joins TRBV19 to TRBJ2-3; 10 bases are shared with TRBD1. The J segment lost 4 bases and the V segment lost 5 bases, leaving 9 bases of the junction unmatched. Per germline, CDR1 LNHDA and CDR2 SQIVND (reference sequence). This CDR3 has 16 residues. This CDR3 is CASSALLGTGADTQYF. Written as DNA, the CDR3 is TGTGCCAGTAGTGCCCTACTTGGGACAGGGGCAGATACGCAGTATTTT.

This clone was counted only a few times. The rearrangement uses TRBV4-1 and TRBJ1-1; D not resolved. CDR1 and CDR2 (germline): MGHRA, YSYEKL. V lost 1 base to trimming and J lost 1 base, with 7 bases between them. The CDR3 sequence is 14 residues long. This chain's CDR3 is CASSQVGENTEAFF. The CDR3 bases are TGCGCCAGCAGCCAAGTGGGCGAGAACACTGAAGCTTTCTTT.

The chain combines TRBV6-5 with TRBJ2-3, with 10 bases that match TRBD2. The CDR3 is 14 residues long. CDR1 and CDR2 from the germline V gene are MNHEY and SVGAGI. J was trimmed by 4 bases and V by 7 bases; bases with no gene match: 5. The CDR3 region is CASKASGSSDTQYF. The DNA for the CDR3 is TGTGCCAGCAAAGCTAGCGGGAGTTCAGATACGCAGTATTTT.

The rearrangement links TRBV11-3 to TRBJ2-2; TRBD2 matches 8 bases. Unmatched junction bases numbered 3, after V lost 5 bases and J lost 1 base. This CDR3 has 15 residues. Germline V gene sequence: CDR1 SGHNT, CDR2 YENEEA. The CDR3 region has the DNA TGTGCCAGCAGCCGGGAGGGGGGGAACACCGGGGAGCTGTTTTTT. Its protein product is CASSREGGNTGELFF.

With regard to this clone: Mismatch with germline at one junction end may stem from a read error. The V call is TRBV7-2, the J call TRBJ2-1; 10 nucleotides line up with TRBD2. Germline V lookup: CDR1 SGHTA, CDR2 FQGNSA. The CDR3 contains 13 residues. The CDR3 loop is CASRLAGGYEQFF. As DNA, the CDR3 is TGTGCCAGCAGATTAGCGGGAGGCTATGAGCAGTTCTTC.

V is TRBV27 and J is TRBJ2-2; D call uncertain. The CDR3 extends over 15 amino acids. CDR1 and CDR2 from the germline V gene are MNHEY and SMNVEV (reference sequence). V was shortened by 3 bases and J by 4 bases, with 12 bases between the two germline ends. Written as DNA, the CDR3 is TGTGCCAGCAGTTTGTTCCGCCACGGCACCGGGGAGCTGTTTTTT. Its protein is CASSLFRHGTGELFF.